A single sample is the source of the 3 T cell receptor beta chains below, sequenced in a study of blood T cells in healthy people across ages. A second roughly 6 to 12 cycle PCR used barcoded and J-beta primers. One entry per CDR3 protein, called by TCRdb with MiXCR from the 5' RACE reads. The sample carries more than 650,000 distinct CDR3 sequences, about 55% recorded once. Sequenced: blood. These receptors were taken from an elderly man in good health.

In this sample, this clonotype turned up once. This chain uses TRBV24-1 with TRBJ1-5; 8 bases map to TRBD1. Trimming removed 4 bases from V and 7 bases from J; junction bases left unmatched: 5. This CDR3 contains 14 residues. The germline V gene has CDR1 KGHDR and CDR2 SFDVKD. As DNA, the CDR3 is TGTGCCACCAGTGAGGGACAGGTTGGGCAGCCCCAGCATTTT. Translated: CATSEGQVGQPQHF.

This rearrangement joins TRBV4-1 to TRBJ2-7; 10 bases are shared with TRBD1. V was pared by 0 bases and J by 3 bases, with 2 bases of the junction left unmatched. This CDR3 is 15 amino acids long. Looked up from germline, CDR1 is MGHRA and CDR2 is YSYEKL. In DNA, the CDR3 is TGCGCCAGCAGCCAAGAGACAGGGGGCGGCTACGAGCAGTACTTC. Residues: CASSQETGGGYEQYF.

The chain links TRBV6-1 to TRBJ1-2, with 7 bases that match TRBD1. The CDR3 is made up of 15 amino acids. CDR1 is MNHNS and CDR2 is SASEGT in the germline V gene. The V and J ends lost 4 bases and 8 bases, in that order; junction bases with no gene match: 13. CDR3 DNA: TGTGCCAGCAGTGTCGGACAGGCTCTTGTGCGGGGCTACACCTTC. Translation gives CASSVGQALVRGYTF.